The following is a T cell receptor (beta chain) sequence with its context. Its specific antigen is unknown. No base-level quality is on record; no much larger clone is a single base apart. The V end loses 3 bases and the J end loses 4 bases, and a stretch of 11 bases separates them. The CDR3 runs 14 amino acids, cysteine and phenylalanine included. Only the CDR3 portion is preserved as DNA: 42 bases, with reading frame beginning at the first base. CDR1 and CDR2, looked up from the germline V gene, are KGHDR and SFDVKD. The CDR3 regions of human TCRbeta chains were analyzed by immunosequencing. Under the source paper's analysis protocol: TCRs in the repertoires were matched against a reference library of SARS-CoV-2-specific TCRs that had been generated with the MIRA antigen-specificity platform. Breadth was defined as the fraction of unique TCRs that were SARS-CoV-2-associated. Depth was defined as the fraction of total T cells that were SARS-CoV-2-associated. Using the MIRA data, every spike-specific TCR was mapped to the spike region that the TCR reacted to and assigned to either a CD4 or a CD8 class. Log10-transformed breadth and depth values were compared by one-way ANOVA with Sidak's multiple comparisons tests. TCRdb stores this immuneACCESS table with in-frame sequences only. Part of the clones is absent; in the studies checked, under half of the shortfall reflects unresolved V genes, and no reason is known for the rest. D and trimming were read from the DNA, whereas the V and J calls and clone size are those reported in that table. The sample data list some 110,000 clones, and roughly 84% of these were observed just once. Around a tenth of the sample is taken by the ten largest.

This sample was taken from a study of T cell responses to AZD1222 COVID-19 vaccine (dated by TCRdb to the early 2020s). In terms of the full investigation: AZD1222 recipients whose second dose came at about 4 weeks and those whose second dose came at about 12 weeks were combined into one group, since spike-specific TCR depth and breadth did not differ between the two schedules. TCR sequencing was performed for approximately 240 trial participants, of whom some 200 were given two doses of AZD1222 and some 26 were given two doses of MenACWY control vaccine. Trial participants were enrolled by age into 18-55, 56-69 and 70-plus year subgroups, with roughly 150, 30 and 60 TCR-sequenced participants respectively. Points the paper makes about the study in general: Because no samples from the day 14 peak response were available, repertoires could be characterized only after the peak T cell response. Participants were mostly white British, with more females than males. The authors suggested clonal diversity may have been underestimated. In the small 56-69-year group, the increase in depth fell short of significance, most likely because of low power. After two AZD1222 doses, spike-specific TCR breadth and depth were significantly higher than at day 0 and than in MenACWY recipients. CD4 TCRs associated with the vaccine covered the entire spike protein, and the dominant responses were in regions 160-218 and 743-854. Reportedly, close to half of the unique spike-specific TCRs recognized epitopes lying outside the regions that are mutated in the B.1.351 and B.1.1.7 variants. Conclusions about previously exposed vaccinees were limited because only six AZD1222 recipients were SARS-CoV-2 seropositive at baseline.

Interpreted using the paper, the time point label stands for: baseline before first vaccination. Samples from vaccinated people were obtained from the UK trials COV001 and COV002, which included a single-blind randomized controlled phase 2/3 trial of AZD1222 (ChAdOx1 nCoV-19) in healthy adults. Trial participant PBMC samples were collected at day 0 and day 28 after the second dose for TCRbeta chain sequencing. The sequences come from peripheral blood, collected on day 0 of AZD1222 vaccination. In this chain, TRBV24-1 is recombined with TRBJ1-2; too little of a D gene remains to name it. The clonotype comes from an adult in good health. The DNA is TGTGCCACCAGTGATCGGACCCTCTTCTATGGCTACACCTTC. Translated, this gives CATSDRTLFYGYTF.